These 11 T cell receptor beta chains came from one sample sequenced in a study of tumor and adjacent non-tumor tissue in lung cancer. The template was RNA from unsorted bulk tissue. A modified ARM-PCR protocol with three rounds of nested PCR amplified TCRbeta. TCRdb ran MiXCR on the multiplex PCR reads and lists one entry per CDR3 protein. The profile covers tens of thousands of distinct CDR3 sequences, with more than 70% appearing a single time and roughly 28% taken by the ten largest. The source material was lung tumor tissue. The receptors here all came from a man aged 55 to 70 with non-small cell lung cancer.

This chain uses TRBV10-3 with TRBJ2-6; TRBD2 matches at 8 bases. The germline gives CDR1 ENHRY, CDR2 SYGVKD. The V gene end was trimmed by 3 bases and the J gene end by 1 base; junction bases not matched to a gene: 14. There are 20 residues in the CDR3. CDR3 nucleotides: TGTGCCATCAGTGAACATGGGATTAACGGGGGGGATTCTGGGGCCAACGTCCTGACTTTC. Translation gives CAISEHGINGGDSGANVLTF.

This clonotype was found once. At one of its ends the junction is not consistent with the germline gene, which may arise from a read error. The chain couples TRBV10-2 to TRBJ2-7, with a weak D call TRBD1 (6 bases). This CDR3 has 13 residues. Germline CDR1 reads WSHSY; CDR2 reads SAAADI. CDR3 DNA: TGTGACAGCAGTGGCGGCAGGGGCAACGAGCAGTACTTC. As protein: CDSSGGRGNEQYF.

This clonotype was observed many times. The rearrangement uses TRBV5-6 and TRBJ1-1; D gene uncertain. CDR3 length: 13 residues. Per germline, CDR1 SGHDT and CDR2 YYEEEE. Trimming shortened V by 3 bases and J by 2 bases, and 8 bases separated the two germline ends. In DNA form, the CDR3 reads TGTGCCAGCAGCTCGTCTATAAACACTGAAGCTTTCTTT. Its protein product is CASSSSINTEAFF.

Of note for this clonotype: Germline is not matched at one junction end, which may reflect a read error. The V gene is TRBV20-1, the J gene TRBJ1-2; D might be TRBD1 (6 bases). Germline loops: CDR1 DFQATT, CDR2 SNEGSKA (reference sequence). The CDR3 runs 13 residues. Written as DNA, the CDR3 is TGCAGTGCTAGAGCAGGGGCGAACTATGGCTACACTTTC. This translates into CSARAGANYGYTF.

Note on this clonotype: At one end the junction does not follow the germline gene, possibly because of a read error. The V gene is TRBV11-1, the J gene TRBJ2-5, with TRBD1 as a possible D gene (6 bases). Germline V gene data show CDR1 as SGHAT and CDR2 as FQDESV (reference sequence). This CDR3 comprises 15 residues. The CDR3 sequence is CVSSHTVAGVETQYF. In DNA form, the CDR3 reads TGTGTCAGCAGCCATACAGTGGCAGGGGTAGAGACCCAATACTTC.

On this clonotype: Since the CDR3 does not end with the conserved phenylalanine or tryptophan, this likely comes from a read error. The V gene is TRBV11-2, the J gene TRBJ1-1; D is undetermined. Germline V gene data show CDR1 as SGHAT and CDR2 as FQNNGV. V was cut by 0 bases and J by 11 bases, with 13 bases left in between. The CDR3 length is 13 residues. DNA for the CDR3: TGTGCCAGCAGCTTAGATTCCCACGGGATGGCTTTCTCT. Its protein is CASSLDSHGMAFS.

The chain couples TRBV20-1 to TRBJ2-7, with 9 bases matching TRBD2. Germline lookup yields CDR1 DFQATT and CDR2 SNEGSKA (reference sequence). The CDR3 has 12 residues. Here the CDR3 reads CRAGGRPDEQYF. The CDR3 DNA reads as TGCAGAGCGGGGGGCAGACCCGACGAGCAGTACTTC.

As regards this clonotype: An end of the junction differs from the germline gene, which may be a read error. The rearrangement joins TRBV10-3 to TRBJ1-1; D might be TRBD1 (6 bases). There are 15 residues in the CDR3. Per germline, CDR1 ENHRY and CDR2 SYGVKD. The CDR3 reads CVISTPEQGNTEAFF. CDR3 bases: TGTGTCATCAGTACTCCGGAACAGGGGAACACTGAAGCTTTCTTT.

This clonotype has only a few counts. The chain recombines TRBV7-9 with TRBJ2-5; D call uncertain. The CDR3 is 13 residues long. V was trimmed by 5 bases and J by 5 bases, leaving 12 bases between them. Germline V gene data show CDR1 as SEHNR and CDR2 as FQNEAQ (reference sequence). The CDR3 DNA reads as TGTGCCAGCAGCCCCCAGGTGCTGGAGACCCAGTACTTC. This gives the protein CASSPQVLETQYF.

As concerns this clonotype: The germline gene is not matched at one end of the junction; a read error may be the cause. CDR3 sequence: CSAYGAEGVNTEALF. The CDR3 nucleotides are TGCAGTGCCTACGGCGCCGAGGGGGTGAACACTGAAGCTCTCTTC. The chain recombines TRBV20-1 with TRBJ1-1; TRBD1 is a possible D gene (6 bases). The CDR3 is made up of 15 amino acids. Germline-derived CDR1 and CDR2 are DFQATT and SNEGSKA (reference sequence).

Comments on this clonotype: A much larger clone is a single base away; this may be a read error. No conserved phenylalanine or tryptophan is present at the end of the CDR3, so a read error is the likely explanation. This chain links TRBV28 with TRBJ2-3, with TRBD2 identical over 7 bases. The CDR3 is 13 residues long. The ends lost 7 bases at V and 4 bases at J; junction bases unmatched: 5. The germline CDR1 and CDR2 sequences are MDHEN and SYDVKM. CDR3 in amino acids: CASMGGEADTQYV. The DNA of the CDR3 is TGTGCCAGCATGGGGGGGGAGGCAGATACGCAGTATGTT.